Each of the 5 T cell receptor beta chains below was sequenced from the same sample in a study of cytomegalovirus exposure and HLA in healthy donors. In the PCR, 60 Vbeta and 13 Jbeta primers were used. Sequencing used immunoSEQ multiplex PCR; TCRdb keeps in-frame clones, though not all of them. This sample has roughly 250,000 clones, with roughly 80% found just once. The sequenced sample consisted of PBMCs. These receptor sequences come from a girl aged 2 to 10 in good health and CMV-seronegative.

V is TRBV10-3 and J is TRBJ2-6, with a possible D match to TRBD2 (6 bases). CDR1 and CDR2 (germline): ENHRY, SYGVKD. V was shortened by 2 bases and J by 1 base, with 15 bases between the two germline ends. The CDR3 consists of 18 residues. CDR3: CAISEGGEKLSGANVLTF. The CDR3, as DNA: TGTGCCATCAGTGAGGGAGGGGAGAAGTTGTCTGGGGCCAACGTCCTGACTTTC.

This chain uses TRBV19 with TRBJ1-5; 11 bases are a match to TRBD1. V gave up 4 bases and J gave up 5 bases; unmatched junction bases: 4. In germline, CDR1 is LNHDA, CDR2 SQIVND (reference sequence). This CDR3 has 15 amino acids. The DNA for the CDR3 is TGTGCCAGTAGTACTAGGGACAGGGGGGATCAGCCCCAGCATTTT. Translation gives CASSTRDRGDQPQHF.

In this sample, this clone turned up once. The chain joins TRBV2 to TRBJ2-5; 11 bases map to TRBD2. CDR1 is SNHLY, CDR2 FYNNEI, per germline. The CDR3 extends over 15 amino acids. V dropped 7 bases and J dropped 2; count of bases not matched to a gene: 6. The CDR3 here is CASMPSGGSQETQYF. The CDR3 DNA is TGTGCCAGCATGCCTAGCGGGGGGTCGCAAGAGACCCAGTACTTC.

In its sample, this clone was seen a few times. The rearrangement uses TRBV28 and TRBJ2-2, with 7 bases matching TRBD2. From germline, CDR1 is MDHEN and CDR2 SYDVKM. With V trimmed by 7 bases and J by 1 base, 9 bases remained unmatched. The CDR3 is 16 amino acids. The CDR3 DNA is TGTGCCAGCACCACCCCTGCTAGCGGGAACACCGGGGAGCTGTTTTTT. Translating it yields CASTTPASGNTGELFF.

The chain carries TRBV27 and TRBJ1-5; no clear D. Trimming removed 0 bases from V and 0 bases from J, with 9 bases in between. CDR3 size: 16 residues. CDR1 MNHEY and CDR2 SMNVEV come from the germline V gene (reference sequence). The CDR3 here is CASSLSGGDSNQPQHF. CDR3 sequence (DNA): TGTGCCAGCAGTTTATCAGGCGGGGATAGCAATCAGCCCCAGCATTTT.